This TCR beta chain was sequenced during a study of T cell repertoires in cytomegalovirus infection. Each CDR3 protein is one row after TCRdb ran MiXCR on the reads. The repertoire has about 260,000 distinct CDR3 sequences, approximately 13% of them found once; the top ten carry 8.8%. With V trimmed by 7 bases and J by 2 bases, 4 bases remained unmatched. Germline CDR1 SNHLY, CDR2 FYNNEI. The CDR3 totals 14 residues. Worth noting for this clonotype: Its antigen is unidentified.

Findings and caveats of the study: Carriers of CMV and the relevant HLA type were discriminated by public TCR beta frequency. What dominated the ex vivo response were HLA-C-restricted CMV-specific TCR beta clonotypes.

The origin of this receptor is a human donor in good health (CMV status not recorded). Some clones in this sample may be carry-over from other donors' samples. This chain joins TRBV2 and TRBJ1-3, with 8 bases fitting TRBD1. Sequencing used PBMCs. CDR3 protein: CASNLQGAGNTIYF. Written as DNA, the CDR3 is TGTGCCAGCAATCTACAGGGGGCTGGAAACACCATATATTTT.